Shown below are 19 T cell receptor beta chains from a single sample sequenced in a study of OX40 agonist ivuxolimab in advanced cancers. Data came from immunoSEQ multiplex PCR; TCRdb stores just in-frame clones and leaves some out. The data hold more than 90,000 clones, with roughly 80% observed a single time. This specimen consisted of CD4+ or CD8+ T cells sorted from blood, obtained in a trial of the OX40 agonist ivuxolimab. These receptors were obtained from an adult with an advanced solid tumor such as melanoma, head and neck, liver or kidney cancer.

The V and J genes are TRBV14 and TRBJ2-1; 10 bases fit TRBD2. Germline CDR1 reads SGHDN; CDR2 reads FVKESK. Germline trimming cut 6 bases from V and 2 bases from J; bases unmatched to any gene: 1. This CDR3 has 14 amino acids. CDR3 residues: CASRLAGAYNEQFF. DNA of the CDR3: TGTGCCAGCAGGCTAGCGGGGGCCTACAATGAGCAGTTCTTC.

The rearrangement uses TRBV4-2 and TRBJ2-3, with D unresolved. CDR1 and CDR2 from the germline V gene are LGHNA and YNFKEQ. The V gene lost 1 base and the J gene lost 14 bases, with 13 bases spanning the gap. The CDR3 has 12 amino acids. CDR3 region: CASSQGGSYPYF. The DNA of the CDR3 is TGTGCCAGCAGCCAAGGTGGCTCTTACCCGTATTTT.

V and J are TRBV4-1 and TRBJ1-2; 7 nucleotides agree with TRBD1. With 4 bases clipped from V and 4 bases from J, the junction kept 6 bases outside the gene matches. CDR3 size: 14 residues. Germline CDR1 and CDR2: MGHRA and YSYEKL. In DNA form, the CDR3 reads TGCGCCAGCAGCCCGGCAGGGGGAGTCTATGGCTACACCTTC. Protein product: CASSPAGGVYGYTF.

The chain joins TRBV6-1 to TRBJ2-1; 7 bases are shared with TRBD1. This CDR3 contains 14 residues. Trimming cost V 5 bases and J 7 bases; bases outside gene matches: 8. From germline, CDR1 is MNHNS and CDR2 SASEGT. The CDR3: CASSPLDRRNEQFF. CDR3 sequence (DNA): TGTGCCAGCAGTCCACTGGACAGGAGGAATGAGCAGTTCTTC.

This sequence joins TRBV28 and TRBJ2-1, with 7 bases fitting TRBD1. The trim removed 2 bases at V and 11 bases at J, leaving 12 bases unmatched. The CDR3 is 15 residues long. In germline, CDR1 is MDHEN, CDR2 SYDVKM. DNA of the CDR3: TGTGCCAGCAGTTTACTTTCGACAGGGCAAAAAAAGCAGTTCTTC. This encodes CASSLLSTGQKKQFF.

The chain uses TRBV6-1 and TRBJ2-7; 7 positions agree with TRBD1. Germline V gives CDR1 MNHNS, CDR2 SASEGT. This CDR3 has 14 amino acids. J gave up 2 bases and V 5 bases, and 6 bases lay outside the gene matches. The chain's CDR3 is CASSRFQGAYEQYF. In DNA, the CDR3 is TGTGCCAGCAGTCGTTTTCAGGGGGCCTACGAGCAGTACTTC.

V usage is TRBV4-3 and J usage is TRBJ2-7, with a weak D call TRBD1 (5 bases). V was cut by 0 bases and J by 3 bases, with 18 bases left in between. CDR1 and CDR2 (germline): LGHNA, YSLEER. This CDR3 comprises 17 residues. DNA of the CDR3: TGCGCCAGCAGCCAAGATCTATTCCCCAGGGTTGGCTACGAGCAGTACTTC. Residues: CASSQDLFPRVGYEQYF.

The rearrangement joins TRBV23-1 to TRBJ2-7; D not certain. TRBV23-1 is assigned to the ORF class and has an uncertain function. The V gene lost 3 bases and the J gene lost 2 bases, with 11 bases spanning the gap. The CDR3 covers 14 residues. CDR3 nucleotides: TGCGCCAGCAGTCACGCGGAAAGCGCCTACGAGCAGTACTTC. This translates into CASSHAESAYEQYF.

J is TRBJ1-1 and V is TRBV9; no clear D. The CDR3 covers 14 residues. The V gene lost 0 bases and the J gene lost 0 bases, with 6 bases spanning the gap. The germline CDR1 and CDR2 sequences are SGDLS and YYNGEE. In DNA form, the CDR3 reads TGTGCCAGCAGCGTAGATAGTATGAACACTGAAGCTTTCTTT. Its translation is CASSVDSMNTEAFF.

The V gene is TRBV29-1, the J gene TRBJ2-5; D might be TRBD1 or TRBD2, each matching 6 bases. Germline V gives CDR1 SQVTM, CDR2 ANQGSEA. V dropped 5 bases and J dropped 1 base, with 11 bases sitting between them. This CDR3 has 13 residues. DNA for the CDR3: TGCAGCGTTCCGAGGGGGGCCCAAGAGACCCAGTACTTC. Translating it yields CSVPRGAQETQYF.

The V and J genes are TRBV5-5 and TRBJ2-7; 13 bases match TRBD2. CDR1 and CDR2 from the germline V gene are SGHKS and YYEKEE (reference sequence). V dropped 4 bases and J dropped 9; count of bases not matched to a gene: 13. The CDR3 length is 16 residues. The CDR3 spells CASSPPGLAGTWGQYF. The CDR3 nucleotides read TGTGCCAGCAGCCCCCCGGGACTAGCGGGGACCTGGGGGCAGTACTTC. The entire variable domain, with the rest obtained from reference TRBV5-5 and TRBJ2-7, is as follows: DAGVTQSPTHLIKTRGQQVTLRCSPISGHKSVSWYQQVLGQGPQFIFQYYEKEERGRGNFPDRFSARQFPNYSSELNVNALLLGDSALYLCASSPPGLAGTWGQYFGPGTRLTVT.

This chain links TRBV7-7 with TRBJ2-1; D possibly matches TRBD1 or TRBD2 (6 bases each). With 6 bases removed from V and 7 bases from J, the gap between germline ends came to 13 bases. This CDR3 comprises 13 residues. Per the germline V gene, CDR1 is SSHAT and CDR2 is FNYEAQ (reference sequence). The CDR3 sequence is CASSGGRGNEQFF. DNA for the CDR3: TGTGCCAGCAGTGGGGGGCGGGGAAATGAGCAGTTCTTC. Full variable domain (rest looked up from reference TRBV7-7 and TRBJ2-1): GAGVSQSPRYKVTKRGQDVTLRCDPISSHATLYWYQQALGQGPEFLTYFNYEAQPDKSGLPSDRFSAERPEGSISTLTIQRTEQRDSAMYRCASSGGRGNEQFFGPGTRLTVL.

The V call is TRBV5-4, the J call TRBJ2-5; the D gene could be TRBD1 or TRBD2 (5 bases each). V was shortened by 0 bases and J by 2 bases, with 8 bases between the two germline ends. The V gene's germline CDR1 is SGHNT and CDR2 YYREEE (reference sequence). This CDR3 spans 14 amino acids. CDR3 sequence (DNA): TGTGCCAGCAGCTTGGCCGGGGCTCAAGAGACCCAGTACTTC. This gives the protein CASSLAGAQETQYF.

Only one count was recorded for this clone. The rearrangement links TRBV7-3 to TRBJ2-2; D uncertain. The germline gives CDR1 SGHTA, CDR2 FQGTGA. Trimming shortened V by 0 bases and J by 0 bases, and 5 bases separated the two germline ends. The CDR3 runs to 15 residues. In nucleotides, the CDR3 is TGTGCCAGCAGCTTAACATTCGCGAACACCGGGGAGCTGTTTTTT. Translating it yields CASSLTFANTGELFF. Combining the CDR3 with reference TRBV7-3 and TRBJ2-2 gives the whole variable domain GAGVSQTPSNKVTEKGKYVELRCDPISGHTALYWYRQSLGQGPEFLIYFQGTGAADDSGLPNDRFFAVRPEGSVSTLKIQRTERGDSAVYLCASSLTFANTGELFFGEGSRLTVL.

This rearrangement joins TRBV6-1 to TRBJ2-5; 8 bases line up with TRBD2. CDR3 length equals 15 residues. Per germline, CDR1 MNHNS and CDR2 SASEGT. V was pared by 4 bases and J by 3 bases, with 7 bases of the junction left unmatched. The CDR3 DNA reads TGTGCCAGCAGTGCTCTCGGGCGGGGGGAAGAGACCCAGTACTTC. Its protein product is CASSALGRGEETQYF.

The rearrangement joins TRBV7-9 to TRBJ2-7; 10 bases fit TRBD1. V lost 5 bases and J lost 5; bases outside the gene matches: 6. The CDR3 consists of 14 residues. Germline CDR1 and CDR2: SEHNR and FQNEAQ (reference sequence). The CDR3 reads CASSRDRGPDEQYF. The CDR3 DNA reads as TGTGCCAGCAGCCGAGACAGGGGGCCCGACGAGCAGTACTTC.

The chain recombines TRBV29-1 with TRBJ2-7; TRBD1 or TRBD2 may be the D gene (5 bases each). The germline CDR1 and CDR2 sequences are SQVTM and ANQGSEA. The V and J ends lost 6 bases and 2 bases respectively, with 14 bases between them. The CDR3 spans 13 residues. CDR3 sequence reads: CSVNRDGTYEQYF. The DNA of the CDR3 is TGCAGCGTCAACCGGGACGGAACCTACGAGCAGTACTTC.

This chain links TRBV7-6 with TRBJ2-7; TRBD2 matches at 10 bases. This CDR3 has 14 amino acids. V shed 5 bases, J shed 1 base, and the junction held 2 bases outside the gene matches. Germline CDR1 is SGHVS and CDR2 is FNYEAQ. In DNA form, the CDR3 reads TGTGCCAGCAGCGCACTAGCGGGATCCTACGAGCAGTACTTC. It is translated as CASSALAGSYEQYF.

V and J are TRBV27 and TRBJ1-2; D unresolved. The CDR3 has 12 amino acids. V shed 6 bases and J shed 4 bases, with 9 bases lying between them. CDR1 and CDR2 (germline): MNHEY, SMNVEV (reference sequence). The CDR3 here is CASSPEGYGYTF. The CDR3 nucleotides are TGTGCCAGCAGCCCGGAGGGCTATGGCTACACCTTC.